These T cell receptor beta chains were read from a single sample in a study of T-cell memory formation after mild COVID-19. TCRdb called the 5' RACE reads again in MiXCR, with one record for every CDR3 protein. The table shows 450,000 to 650,000 distinct CDR3 sequences, with less than 25% occurring only once. Sequencing was done on a sample of PBMCs or a T cell subset sorted from them (not recorded which). The receptors come from an adult woman who had mild COVID-19 (a few samples of this study predate the infection). Cell type and time point are not known. CDR3s include the opening cysteine and the closing phenylalanine or tryptophan. The D gene is left open where the match is weak. The size of a clone is reported for some rows only, either as once, few or many, or as a class for expanded clones.

-	-	TRBV12-3/TRBV12-4	TRBJ1-2	TGTGCCAGCACACTAGGGTGGGGAGGCTACACCTTC	CASTLGWGGYTF
TRBD1	many	TRBV24-1	TRBJ2-5	TGTGCCACCAGTGCTGGGGACAGACCTACAGGGACCCAGTACTTC	CATSAGDRPTGTQYF
-	once	TRBV5-1	TRBJ1-1	TGCGCCAGCAGCAGGGGGGAGAACACTGAAGCTTTCTTT	CASSRGENTEAFF
TRBD1	-	TRBV2	TRBJ1-1	TGTGCCAGCAGGGAGATGGGACAGTTGAACACTGAAGCTTTCTTT	CASREMGQLNTEAFF
-	-	TRBV20-1	TRBJ1-1	TGCAGTGCTAGAGATCATACAAGAGCTTTCACTGAAGCTTTCTTT	CSARDHTRAFTEAFF
TRBD2	-	TRBV5-4	TRBJ2-7	TGTGCCAGCAAACTAGCGGGAGGCCCCGCCTACGAGCAGTACTTC	CASKLAGGPAYEQYF
-	-	TRBV5-5	TRBJ2-7	TGTGCCAGCAGCTTGGGGACAGTAACCTCCTACGAGCAGTACTTC	CASSLGTVTSYEQYF
-	few	TRBV3-1	TRBJ2-4	TGTGCCAGCAGCCGAGGTGGTGGCGGAGCCAAAAACATTCAGTACTTC	CASSRGGGGAKNIQYF
TRBD1	-	TRBV19	TRBJ1-1	TGTGCCAGTAGTAGAGGGGACAGAGTTAACACTGAAGCTTTCTTT	CASSRGDRVNTEAFF
-	few	TRBV5-1	TRBJ1-1	TGCGCCAGCAGCTTCCGATCGGGGACCGCGAACACTGAAGCTTTCTTT	CASSFRSGTANTEAFF
TRBD2	few	TRBV30	TRBJ2-2	TGTGCCTGGAGCTTTCGGGGGGCCGGGGAGCTGTTTTTT	CAWSFRGAGELFF
-	-	TRBV6-2/TRBV6-3	TRBJ2-2	TGTGCCAGCAGTTACAGTCGGCGGGACTGGAACGGGGAGCTGTTTTTT	CASSYSRRDWNGELFF
-	-	TRBV27	TRBJ2-7	TGTGCCAGCAGTTTAACAGGGCTCAATTACGAGCAGTACTTC	CASSLTGLNYEQYF
-	few	TRBV2	TRBJ2-7	TGTGCCAGCAGTGCGGTTTCCTACGAGCAGTACTTC	CASSAVSYEQYF
-	-	TRBV12-3/TRBV12-4	TRBJ1-2	TGTGCCAGCAGTTTCCAGGGTCTTGGCTACACCTTC	CASSFQGLGYTF
-	many	TRBV18	TRBJ1-2	TGTGCCAGCTCACCCGGCGGGACGGCGGCCTATGGCTACACCTTC	CASSPGGTAAYGYTF
TRBD1	-	TRBV5-6	TRBJ1-5	TGTGCCAGCAGCTGGAGCCACAGGGGGAATCAGCCCCAGCATTTT	CASSWSHRGNQPQHF
TRBD1	few	TRBV6-5	TRBJ2-1	TGTGCCAGCAAAAGGGGGCTAGGGACGACGGATGAGCAGTTCTTC	CASKRGLGTTDEQFF
-	-	TRBV7-8	TRBJ2-1	TGTGCCAGCAGCTTATTTCTTTGGCAGAATTACAATGAGCAGTTCTTC	CASSLFLWQNYNEQFF
-	many	TRBV5-1	TRBJ2-7	TGCGCCAGCAGCGTGGACAGCGCCTACGAGCAGTACTTC	CASSVDSAYEQYF
TRBD1	-	TRBV12-3/TRBV12-4	TRBJ1-5	TGTGCCAGCAGTTTAGCGGGACAGGGCAATCAGCCCCAGCATTTT	CASSLAGQGNQPQHF
-	few	TRBV20-1	TRBJ2-7	TGCAGTGCTAGGACCTATGGGCAGGAGCAGTACTTC	CSARTYGQEQYF
TRBD1	-	TRBV30	TRBJ2-7	TGTGCCTGGAGTCCCCCCCCGGGACAGGGTACGGCAGAGCAGTACTTC	CAWSPPPGQGTAEQYF
TRBD1	few	TRBV5-1	TRBJ1-1	TGCGCCAGCACCTTGACAGGGGGCAGCACTGAAGCTTTCTTT	CASTLTGGSTEAFF
-	few	TRBV14	TRBJ1-4	TGTGCCAGCAGCCAAGCGGGGTTCCGGGGGGAAAAACTGTTTTTT	CASSQAGFRGEKLFF
-	-	TRBV12-3/TRBV12-4	TRBJ1-2	TGTGCCAGCAGTTATAGGGGCACATCCATCCTTAACTATGGCTACACCTTC	CASSYRGTSILNYGYTF
TRBD1	-	TRBV4-2	TRBJ2-7	TGTGCCAGCAGCCAAGATAAGGTGGGACAGGGGGGTGTGGGTCTATACGAGCAGTACTTC	CASSQDKVGQGGVGLYEQYF
-	once	TRBV29-1	TRBJ1-2	TGCAGCGTTGAACAGACAGATACTAACTATGGCTACACCTTC	CSVEQTDTNYGYTF
-	-	TRBV24-1	TRBJ2-5	TGTGCCACCAGTGACCCTCCCCAAGAGACCCAGTACTTC	CATSDPPQETQYF
TRBD2	few	TRBV7-3	TRBJ2-3	TGTGCCAGCAGCGTGACTAGCGGGAGGGCAGATACGCAGTATTTT	CASSVTSGRADTQYF
-	few	TRBV15	TRBJ1-5	TGTGCCACCAGCAAGCCGGGGGCGGATCAGCCCCAGCATTTT	CATSKPGADQPQHF
-	-	TRBV20-1	TRBJ1-2	TGCAGTGCTAGAGTCCTTGATGGCTACACCTTC	CSARVLDGYTF
-	-	TRBV5-6	TRBJ2-1	TGTGCCAGCAGTCATAAACAGGGAACCCTTTACAATGAGCAGTTCTTC	CASSHKQGTLYNEQFF